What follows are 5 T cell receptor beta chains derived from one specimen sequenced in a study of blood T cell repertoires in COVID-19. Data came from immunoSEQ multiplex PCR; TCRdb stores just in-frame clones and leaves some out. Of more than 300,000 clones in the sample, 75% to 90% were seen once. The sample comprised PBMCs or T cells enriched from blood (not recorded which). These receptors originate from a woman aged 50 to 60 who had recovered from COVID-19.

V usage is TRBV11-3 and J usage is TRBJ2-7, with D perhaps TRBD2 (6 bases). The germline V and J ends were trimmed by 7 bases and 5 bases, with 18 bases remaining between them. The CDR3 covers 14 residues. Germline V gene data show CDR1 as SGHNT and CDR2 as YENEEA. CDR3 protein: CASTLPGLPNEQYF. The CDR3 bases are TGTGCCAGCACCCTCCCGGGACTTCCCAACGAGCAGTACTTC.

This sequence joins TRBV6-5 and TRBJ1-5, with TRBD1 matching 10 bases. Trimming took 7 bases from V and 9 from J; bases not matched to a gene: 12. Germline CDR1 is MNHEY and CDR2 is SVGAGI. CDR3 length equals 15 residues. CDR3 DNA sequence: TGTGCCAGCAAGATCCGACAGGGGGCATCCCGGCCCCAGCATTTT. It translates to CASKIRQGASRPQHF.

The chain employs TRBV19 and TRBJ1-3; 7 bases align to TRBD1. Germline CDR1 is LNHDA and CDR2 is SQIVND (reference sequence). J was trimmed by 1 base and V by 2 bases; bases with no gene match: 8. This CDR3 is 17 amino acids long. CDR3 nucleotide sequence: TGTGCCAGTAGTATAATTGGACAGGCTTTGTCTGGAAACACCATATATTTT. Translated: CASSIIGQALSGNTIYF.

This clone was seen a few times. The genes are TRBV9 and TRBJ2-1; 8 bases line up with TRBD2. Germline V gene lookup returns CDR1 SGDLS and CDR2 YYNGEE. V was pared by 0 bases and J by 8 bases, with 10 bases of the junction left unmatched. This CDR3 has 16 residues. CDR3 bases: TGTGCCAGCAGCGTAGGATTAGCGGGGCCCCTCCATGAGCAGTTCTTC. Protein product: CASSVGLAGPLHEQFF.

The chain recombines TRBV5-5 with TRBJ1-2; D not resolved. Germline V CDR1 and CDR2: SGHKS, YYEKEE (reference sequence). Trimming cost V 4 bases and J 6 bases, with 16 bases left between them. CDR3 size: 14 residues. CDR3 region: CASSVTLESDGYTF. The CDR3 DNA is TGTGCCAGCAGCGTGACACTGGAATCAGATGGCTACACCTTC.